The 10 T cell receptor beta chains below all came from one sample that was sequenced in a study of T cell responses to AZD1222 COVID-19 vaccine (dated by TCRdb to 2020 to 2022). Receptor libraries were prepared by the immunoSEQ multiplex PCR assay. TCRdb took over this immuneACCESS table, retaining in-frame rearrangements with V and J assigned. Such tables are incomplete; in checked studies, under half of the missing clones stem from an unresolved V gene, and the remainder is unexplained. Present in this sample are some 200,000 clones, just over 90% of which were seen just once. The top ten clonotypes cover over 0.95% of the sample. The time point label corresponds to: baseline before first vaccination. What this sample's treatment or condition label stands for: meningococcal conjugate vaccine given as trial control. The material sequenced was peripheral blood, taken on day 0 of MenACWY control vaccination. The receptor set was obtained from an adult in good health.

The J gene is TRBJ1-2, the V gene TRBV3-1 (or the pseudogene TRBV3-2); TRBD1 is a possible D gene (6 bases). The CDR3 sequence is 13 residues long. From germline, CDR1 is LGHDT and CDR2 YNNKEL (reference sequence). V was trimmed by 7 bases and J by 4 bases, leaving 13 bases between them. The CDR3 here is CASTQSGAYGYTF. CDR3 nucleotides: TGTGCCAGCACTCAATCGGGGGCCTATGGCTACACCTTC.

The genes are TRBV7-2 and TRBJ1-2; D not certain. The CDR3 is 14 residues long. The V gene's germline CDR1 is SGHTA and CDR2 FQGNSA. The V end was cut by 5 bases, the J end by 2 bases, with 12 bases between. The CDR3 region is CASSSSGLNYGYTF. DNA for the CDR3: TGTGCCAGCAGCAGTTCCGGGTTAAACTATGGCTACACCTTC. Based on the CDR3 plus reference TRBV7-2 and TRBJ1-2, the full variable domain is GAGVSQSPSNKVTEKGKDVELRCDPISGHTALYWYRQSLGQGLEFLIYFQGNSAPDKSGLPSDRFSAERTGGSVSTLTIQRTQQEDSAVYLCASSSSGLNYGYTFGSGTRLTVV.

CDR3 coding DNA: TGTGCCAGCAGTTCGGACAGGGCTACTGAAGCTTTCTTT. Residues: CASSSDRATEAFF. This rearrangement joins TRBV12-3 or TRBV12-4 to TRBJ1-1, with 8 bases that match TRBD1. The CDR3 length is 13 residues. Trimming took 4 bases from V and 5 from J; bases not matched to a gene: 3.

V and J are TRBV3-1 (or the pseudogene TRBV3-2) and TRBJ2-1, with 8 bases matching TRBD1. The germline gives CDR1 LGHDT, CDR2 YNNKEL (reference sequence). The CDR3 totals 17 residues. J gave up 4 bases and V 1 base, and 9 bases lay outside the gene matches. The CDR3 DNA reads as TGTGCCAGCAGCCAAGGTCGGACAGGGTTAACTTACAATGAGCAGTTCTTC. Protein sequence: CASSQGRTGLTYNEQFF.

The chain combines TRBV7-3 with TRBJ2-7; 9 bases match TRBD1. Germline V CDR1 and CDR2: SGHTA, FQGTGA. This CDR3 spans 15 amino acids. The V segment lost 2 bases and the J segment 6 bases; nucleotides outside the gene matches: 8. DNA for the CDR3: TGTGCCAGCAGCTTAGGTGGGACAGGGATTCGCGAGCAGTACTTC. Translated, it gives CASSLGGTGIREQYF.

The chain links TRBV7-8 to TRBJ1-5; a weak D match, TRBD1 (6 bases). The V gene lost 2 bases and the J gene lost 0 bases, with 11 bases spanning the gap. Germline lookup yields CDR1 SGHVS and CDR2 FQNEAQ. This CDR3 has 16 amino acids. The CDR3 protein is CASSLLRGPSNQPQHF. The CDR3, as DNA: TGTGCCAGCAGCTTACTCAGGGGTCCTAGCAATCAGCCCCAGCATTTT. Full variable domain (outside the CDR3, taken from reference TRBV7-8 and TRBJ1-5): GAGVSQSPRYKVAKRGQDVALRCDPISGHVSLFWYQQALGQGPEFLTYFQNEAQLDKSGLPSDRFFAERPEGSVSTLKIQRTQQEDSAVYLCASSLLRGPSNQPQHFGDGTRLSIL.

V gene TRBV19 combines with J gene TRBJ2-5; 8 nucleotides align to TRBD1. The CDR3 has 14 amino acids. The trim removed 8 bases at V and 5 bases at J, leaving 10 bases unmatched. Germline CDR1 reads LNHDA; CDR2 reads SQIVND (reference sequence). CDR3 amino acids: CASAPDRVRETQYF. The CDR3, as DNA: TGTGCCAGTGCCCCGGACAGGGTGCGCGAGACCCAGTACTTC.

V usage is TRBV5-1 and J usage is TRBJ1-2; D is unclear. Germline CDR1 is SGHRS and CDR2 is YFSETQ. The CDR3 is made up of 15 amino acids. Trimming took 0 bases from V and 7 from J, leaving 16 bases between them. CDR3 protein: CASSLVPGEYRGYTF. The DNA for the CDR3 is TGCGCCAGCAGCTTGGTACCCGGGGAGTATCGTGGCTACACCTTC. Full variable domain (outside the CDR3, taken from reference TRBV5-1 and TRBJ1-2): KAGVTQTPRYLIKTRGQQVTLSCSPISGHRSVSWYQQTPGQGLQFLFEYFSETQRNKGNFPGRFSGRQFSNSRSEMNVSTLELGDSALYLCASSLVPGEYRGYTFGSGTRLTVV.

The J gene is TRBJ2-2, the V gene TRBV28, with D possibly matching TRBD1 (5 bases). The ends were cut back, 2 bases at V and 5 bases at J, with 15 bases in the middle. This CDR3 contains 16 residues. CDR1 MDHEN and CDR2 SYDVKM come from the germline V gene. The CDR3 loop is CASSLGGAFGTGELFF. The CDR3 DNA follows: TGTGCCAGCAGTTTAGGTGGGGCGTTTGGGACCGGGGAGCTGTTTTTT.

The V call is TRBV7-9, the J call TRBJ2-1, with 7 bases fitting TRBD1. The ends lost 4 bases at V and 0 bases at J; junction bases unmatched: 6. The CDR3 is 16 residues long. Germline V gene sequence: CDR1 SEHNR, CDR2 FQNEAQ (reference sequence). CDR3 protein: CASSSTTGSSYNEQFF. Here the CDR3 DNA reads TGTGCCAGCAGCTCTACGACAGGGAGCTCCTACAATGAGCAGTTCTTC.